A selection of T cell receptor beta chains follows, all from one sample in a study of blood T cell repertoires in COVID-19. Sequencing used immunoSEQ multiplex PCR; TCRdb keeps in-frame clones, though not all of them. The repertoire holds about 150,000 clones, with 75% to 90% as singletons. Specimen: peripheral blood. The receptors were gathered from a woman between 55 and 75 years old with active COVID-19. CDR3s include the opening cysteine and the closing phenylalanine or tryptophan. D genes are given only for firm matches. Expanded clones are given a class, and other clones once, few, many or no size at all.

V: TRBV2
J: TRBJ2-1
size: .
D: TRBD2
DNA: TGTGCCAGCAGCCCGGGACTAGCGCGTGAGCAGTTCTTC
CDR3: CASSPGLAREQFF

V: TRBV4-1
J: TRBJ1-6
size: .
D: .
DNA: TGCGCCAGCAGCCAAGTGGGACACGATTTAAATTCACCCCTCCACTTT
CDR3: CASSQVGHDLNSPLHF

V: TRBV3-1/TRBV3-2
J: TRBJ2-3
size: .
D: .
DNA: TGTGCCAGCCGGCGGGAAAACACAGATACGCAGTATTTT
CDR3: CASRRENTDTQYF

V: TRBV6-5
J: TRBJ2-7
size: .
D: TRBD1
DNA: TGTGCCAGCAGTTTCCTGACAGGGGGCGGACGCGAGCAGTACTTC
CDR3: CASSFLTGGGREQYF

V: TRBV6-2/TRBV6-3
J: TRBJ2-5
size: few
D: TRBD1
DNA: TGTGCCAGCAGTTGGACAGGGGGTAGGCAAGAGACCCAGTACTTC
CDR3: CASSWTGGRQETQYF

V: TRBV18
J: TRBJ1-2
size: .
D: TRBD1
DNA: TGTGCCAGCTCACCGATCGACAGGGACTATGGCTACACCTTC
CDR3: CASSPIDRDYGYTF

V: TRBV4-2
J: TRBJ1-5
size: .
D: .
DNA: TGTGCCAGCAGCCAAGGACAGGCTCTCAATCAGCCCCAGCATTTT
CDR3: CASSQGQALNQPQHF

V: TRBV7-6
J: TRBJ2-1
size: .
D: .
DNA: TGTGCCAGCAGCTTAGCGCAGGGCTCCTACAATGAGCAGTTCTTC
CDR3: CASSLAQGSYNEQFF

V: TRBV7-2
J: TRBJ2-1
size: .
D: TRBD2
DNA: TGTGCCAGCAGCTTAGGGGCTAGCGGGAGGACAAATGAGCAGTTCTTC
CDR3: CASSLGASGRTNEQFF

V: TRBV18
J: TRBJ2-5
size: .
D: TRBD2
DNA: TGTGCCAGCTCACCCGCAGGACTAGCAGGCCAAGAGACCCAGTACTTC
CDR3: CASSPAGLAGQETQYF

V: TRBV27
J: TRBJ1-1
size: .
D: TRBD1
DNA: TGTGCCAGCAGTACTAGTGTGGGACAGGGGGCTTTCTTT
CDR3: CASSTSVGQGAFF

V: TRBV9
J: TRBJ1-4
size: .
D: .
DNA: TGTGCCAGCAGCGTAGACACAGGGCTTAATGAAAAACTGTTTTTT
CDR3: CASSVDTGLNEKLFF

V: TRBV5-1
J: TRBJ1-3
size: .
D: TRBD1
DNA: TGCGCCAGCAGCGCCGGACAGGGGACTGGAAACACCATATATTTT
CDR3: CASSAGQGTGNTIYF

V: TRBV7-2
J: TRBJ2-7
size: .
D: .
DNA: TGTGCCAGCAGCTTAGCGCCCGGACTTATGGCCACCGAGCAGTACTTC
CDR3: CASSLAPGLMATEQYF

V: TRBV5-1
J: TRBJ1-2
size: .
D: TRBD1
DNA: TGCGCCCCAGAAGGGCAGGGGGAGGTGGGTGGCTACACCTTC
CDR3: CAPEGQGEVGGYTF

V: TRBV6-2/TRBV6-3
J: TRBJ2-4
size: .
D: .
DNA: TGTGCCAGCAGTGACGACAGTGGGTTGGTCAAAAACATTCAGTACTTC
CDR3: CASSDDSGLVKNIQYF

V: TRBV7-2
J: TRBJ2-7
size: .
D: TRBD1
DNA: TGTGCCAGCAGCTTATCACCGGGACAGGGATACGAGCAGTACTTC
CDR3: CASSLSPGQGYEQYF

V: TRBV27
J: TRBJ2-3
size: .
D: .
DNA: TGTGCCAGCAGAAAGGGAGGTGTAGCAGATACGCAGTATTTT
CDR3: CASRKGGVADTQYF

V: TRBV19
J: TRBJ1-5
size: .
D: TRBD1
DNA: TGTGCCAGTAGTTCAACAGGGGTAGGGAGCAATCAGCCCCAGCATTTT
CDR3: CASSSTGVGSNQPQHF

V: TRBV27
J: TRBJ1-1
size: .
D: .
DNA: TGTGCCAGCAGTTTATCGGTGACAGGGAACACTGAAGCTTTCTTT
CDR3: CASSLSVTGNTEAFF

V: TRBV7-9
J: TRBJ1-1
size: .
D: .
DNA: TGTGCCAGCAGCCTCGTGAGTACTGAAGCTTTCTTT
CDR3: CASSLVSTEAFF

V: TRBV6-5
J: TRBJ1-2
size: few
D: .
DNA: TGTGCCAGCAGTCCAAGGGGGGGGACTGGCTACACCTTC
CDR3: CASSPRGGTGYTF